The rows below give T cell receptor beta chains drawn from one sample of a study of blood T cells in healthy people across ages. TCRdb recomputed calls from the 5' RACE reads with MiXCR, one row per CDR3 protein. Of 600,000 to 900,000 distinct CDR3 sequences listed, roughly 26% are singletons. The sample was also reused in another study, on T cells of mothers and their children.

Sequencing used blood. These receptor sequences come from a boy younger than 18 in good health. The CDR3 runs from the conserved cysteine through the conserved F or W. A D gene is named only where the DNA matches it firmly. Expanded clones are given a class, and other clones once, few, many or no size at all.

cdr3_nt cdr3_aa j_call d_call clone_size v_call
TGTGCCAGCAGCCACAGCGGGGGGGGTGGCTACGAGCAGTACTTC CASSHSGGGGYEQYF TRBJ2-7 TRBD2 few TRBV7-6
TGTGCCAGCAGTCATACCGCGGCAGATACGCAGTATTTT CASSHTAADTQYF TRBJ2-3 NA few TRBV27
TGTGCCAGCTCACCGAGCGGGGGGGTATTGAATGAGCAGTTCTTC CASSPSGGVLNEQFF TRBJ2-1 TRBD2 few TRBV18
TGTGCCAGCAGCCAGGACGGGTTCCTAGATACGCAGTATTTT CASSQDGFLDTQYF TRBJ2-3 NA NA TRBV28
TGCAGTGCTTTCCAGATCACAGGATCCCGACTTAGCAATCAGCCCCAGCATTTT CSAFQITGSRLSNQPQHF TRBJ1-5 NA few TRBV20-1
TGTGCCAGCAGTTTAGGTCCGGTGGGGGGCCGCCTTAAACCGAACACCGGGGAGCTGTTTTTT CASSLGPVGGRLKPNTGELFF TRBJ2-2 NA few TRBV28
TGTGCCAGCAGCTCGGGACCTAACACAGATACGCAGTATTTT CASSSGPNTDTQYF TRBJ2-3 NA NA TRBV7-3
TGCAGTGCTAGGGACAGGCATATATACGAGCAGTACTTC CSARDRHIYEQYF TRBJ2-7 TRBD1 few TRBV20-1
TGTGCCAGCAGCTTAGTTGGGGGAACTAATGAAAAACTGTTTTTT CASSLVGGTNEKLFF TRBJ1-4 NA many TRBV11-2
TGTGCCAGCAGCTCAGGGGGGAGCGAGCAGTACTTC CASSSGGSEQYF TRBJ2-7 NA NA TRBV28
TGCAGTGCTAAGAGAGAAATAGAGACCCAGTACTTC CSAKREIETQYF TRBJ2-5 NA NA TRBV20-1
TGTGCCAGCACTAAAGCGGACCACCAAGAGACCCAGTACTTC CASTKADHQETQYF TRBJ2-5 NA NA TRBV2
TGTGCTAGTGGTTTGGTACCAAAAGAAGCCGGGGGACAAGAGACCCAGTACTTC CASGLVPKEAGGQETQYF TRBJ2-5 NA NA TRBV12-5
TGTGCCAGCACACCTGGGGGCTGGGGGGCCAACCTCCTGACTTTC CASTPGGWGANLLTF TRBJ2-6 NA NA TRBV12-3/TRBV12-4
TGCAGTGCTATACCCCAGGGCCAAGAAGTCTATGGCTACACCTTC CSAIPQGQEVYGYTF TRBJ1-2 NA NA TRBV20-1
TGTGCCAGCAGGCAGGGGCCGGAGTATGGCTACACCTTC CASRQGPEYGYTF TRBJ1-2 NA few TRBV27
TGTGCCAGCAGCCAGTCGGGGGCGGAAGGCTACACCTTC CASSQSGAEGYTF TRBJ1-2 NA few TRBV3-1
TGTGCTAGTGGCTCTCACCCACTGGGGCAGTCTAATGAAAAACTGTTTTTT CASGSHPLGQSNEKLFF TRBJ1-4 NA NA TRBV12-5
TGCAGCGTTGCCCTCAGCGGGGGGAACACCGGGGAGCTGTTTTTT CSVALSGGNTGELFF TRBJ2-2 TRBD2 NA TRBV29-1
TGTGCCAGCAGTTACTCATATTTCAATCGACAGGGAACGGCACCCCTCCACTTT CASSYSYFNRQGTAPLHF TRBJ1-6 TRBD1 few TRBV6-2/TRBV6-3
TGTGCCAGCAGCTTAGACGACAGGGGGCCCTACGAGCAGTACTTC CASSLDDRGPYEQYF TRBJ2-7 TRBD1 NA TRBV7-6
TGCGCCAGCAGCTTAACGGGAATCGACTCTGGAAACACCATATATTTT CASSLTGIDSGNTIYF TRBJ1-3 NA NA TRBV5-1
TGTGCCAGCAGCCCACAGGGAAAATATAATTCACCCCTCCACTTT CASSPQGKYNSPLHF TRBJ1-6 NA NA TRBV3-1
TGCAGCGTGGGGGGGACAGCCTCGCATCCGAATGAAAAACTGTTTTTT CSVGGTASHPNEKLFF TRBJ1-4 TRBD1 NA TRBV29-1
TGTGCCACCAGTGATTTGCCAGCGGCTACGCAGTATTTT CATSDLPAATQYF TRBJ2-3 NA NA TRBV24-1
TGTGCCAGCAGCCACCGGGACACTACCCATCGCGGCACTGAAGCTTTCTTT CASSHRDTTHRGTEAFF TRBJ1-1 NA few TRBV7-9
TGTGCCACCAGCAGTCTCACCGGGACAGGGGGCCCAGATACGCAGTATTTT CATSSLTGTGGPDTQYF TRBJ2-3 TRBD1 few TRBV15
TGTGCCAGCAGCTTGCGGTTTACTCCGCTCAGGGAGCTGTTTTTT CASSLRFTPLRELFF TRBJ2-2 NA NA TRBV5-7
TGTGCTAGCAGCTTAGCAGGGGGGAGGTCAGATACGCAGTATTTT CASSLAGGRSDTQYF TRBJ2-3 NA few TRBV7-7
TGTGCCAGCGACGGAGGCTATGGCTACACCTTC CASDGGYGYTF TRBJ1-2 NA few TRBV2
TGTGCCAGCAGCTCGACCGGGACAGGGCAACATGAGCAGTTCTTC CASSSTGTGQHEQFF TRBJ2-1 TRBD1 few TRBV2
TGCAGCGCCTCCTCGCGGGAGGGATCGGGCATTCAGTACTTC CSASSREGSGIQYF TRBJ2-4 TRBD2 few TRBV29-1
TGTGCCAGCAGCCAAGATGGGGACAGGGGGCTAGTTAACTATGGCTACACCTTC CASSQDGDRGLVNYGYTF TRBJ1-2 TRBD1 NA TRBV4-2
TGTGCCAGCAGCGTGGGGACTAGCGGGGGGGCGCGTGAGCAGTTCTTC CASSVGTSGGAREQFF TRBJ2-1 TRBD2 few TRBV7-9
TGTGCCAGCAGCGACGGAGGGCCCCAGCATTTT CASSDGGPQHF TRBJ1-5 NA few TRBV9